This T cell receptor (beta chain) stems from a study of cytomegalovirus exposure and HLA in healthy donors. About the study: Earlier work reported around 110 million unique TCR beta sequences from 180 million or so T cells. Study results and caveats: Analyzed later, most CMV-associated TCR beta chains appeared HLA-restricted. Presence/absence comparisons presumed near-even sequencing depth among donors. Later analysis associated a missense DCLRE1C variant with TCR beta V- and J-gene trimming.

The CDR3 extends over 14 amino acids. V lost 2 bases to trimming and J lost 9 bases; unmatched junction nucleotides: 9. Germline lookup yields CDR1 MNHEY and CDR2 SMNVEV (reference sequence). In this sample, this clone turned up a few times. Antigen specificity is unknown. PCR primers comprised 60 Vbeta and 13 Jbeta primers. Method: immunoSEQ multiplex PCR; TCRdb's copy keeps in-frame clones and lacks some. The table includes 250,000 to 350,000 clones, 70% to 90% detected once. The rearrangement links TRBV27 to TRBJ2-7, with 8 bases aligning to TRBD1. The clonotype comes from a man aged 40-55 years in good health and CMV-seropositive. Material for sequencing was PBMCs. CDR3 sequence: CASSLARGRIPQYF. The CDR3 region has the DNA TGTGCCAGCAGTTTAGCCAGGGGGCGTATCCCGCAGTACTTC.